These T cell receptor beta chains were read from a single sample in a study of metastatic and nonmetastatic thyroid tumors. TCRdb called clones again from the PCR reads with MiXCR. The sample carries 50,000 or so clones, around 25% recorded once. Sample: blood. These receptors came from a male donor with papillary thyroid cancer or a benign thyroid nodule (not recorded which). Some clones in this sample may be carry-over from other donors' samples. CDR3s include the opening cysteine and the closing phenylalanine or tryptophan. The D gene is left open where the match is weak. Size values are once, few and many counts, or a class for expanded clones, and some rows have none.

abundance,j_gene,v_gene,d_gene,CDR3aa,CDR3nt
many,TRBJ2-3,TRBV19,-,CASSGQGSPTDTQYF,TGTGCCAGTAGTGGCCAGGGGTCCCCCACAGATACGCAGTATTTT
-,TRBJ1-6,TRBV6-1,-,CASTQIDDGGSPLHF,TGTGCCAGCACACAAATTGACGATGGGGGTTCACCCCTCCACTTT
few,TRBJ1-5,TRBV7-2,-,CASSIQGPQHF,TGTGCCAGCAGCATACAGGGCCCCCAGCATTTT
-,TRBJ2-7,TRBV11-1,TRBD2,CASSIAGGTSYEQYF,TGTGCCAGCAGTATAGCGGGAGGTACATCCTACGAGCAGTACTTC
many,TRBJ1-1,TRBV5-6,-,CASSLNRFTEAFF,TGTGCCAGCAGCTTGAACAGATTCACTGAAGCTTTCTTT
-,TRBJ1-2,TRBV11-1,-,CASSLGRTEAYYGYTF,TGTGCCAGCAGCTTAGGTCGGACAGAGGCATACTATGGCTACACCTTC
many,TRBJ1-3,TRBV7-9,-,CASSSPSGRGNTIYF,TGTGCCAGCAGTTCACCTTCGGGACGGGGAAACACCATATATTTT
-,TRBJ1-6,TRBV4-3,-,CASSQEAGNSPLHF,TGCGCCAGCAGCCAAGAAGCAGGGAACTCACCCCTCCACTTT
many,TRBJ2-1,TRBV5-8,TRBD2,CASSPGGLAFWNEQFF,TGTGCCAGCAGCCCGGGAGGGCTAGCGTTTTGGAATGAGCAGTTCTTC
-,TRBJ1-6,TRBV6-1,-,CASSPNNSPLHF,TGTGCCAGCTCCCCAAACAATTCACCCCTCCACTTT
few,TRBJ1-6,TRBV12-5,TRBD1,CASGLGQGQASPLHF,TGTGCTAGTGGTTTGGGACAGGGTCAAGCTTCACCCCTCCACTTT
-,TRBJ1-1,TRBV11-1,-,CASSSRWGRLDPNTEAFF,TGTGCCAGCAGCTCCCGTTGGGGGCGTCTAGATCCGAACACTGAAGCTTTCTTT
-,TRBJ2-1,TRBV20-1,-,CSARDLGHNEQFF,TGCAGTGCTAGAGATCTAGGCCACAATGAGCAGTTCTTC
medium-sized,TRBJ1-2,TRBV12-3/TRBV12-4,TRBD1,CASSLNRGSYYGYTF,TGTGCCAGCAGTTTAAACAGGGGATCATACTATGGCTACACCTTC
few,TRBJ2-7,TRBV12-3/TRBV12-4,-,CASSSRRMSYEQYF,TGTGCCAGCAGTTCCCGAAGGATGTCCTACGAGCAGTACTTC
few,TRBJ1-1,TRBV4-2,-,CASSPLNLLNTEAFF,TGTGCCAGCAGCCCGCTAAATCTCCTGAACACTGAAGCTTTCTTT
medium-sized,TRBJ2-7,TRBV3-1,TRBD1,CASSQRDRSLGYEQYF,TGTGCCAGCAGCCAAAGGGACAGGTCCTTGGGCTACGAGCAGTACTTC
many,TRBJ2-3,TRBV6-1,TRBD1,CATEEEGQGLADTQYF,TGTGCCACTGAAGAGGAGGGACAGGGTCTTGCAGATACGCAGTATTTT
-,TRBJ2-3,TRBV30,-,CAWSTITDTQYF,TGTGCCTGGAGCACAATCACAGATACGCAGTATTTT
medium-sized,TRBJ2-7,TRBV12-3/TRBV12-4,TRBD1,CASSLAGTGETQQYF,TGTGCCAGCAGTTTGGCCGGGACAGGGGAGACCCAGCAGTACTTC
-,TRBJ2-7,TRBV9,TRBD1,CASSGGQGPTYEQYF,TGTGCCAGCAGCGGGGGACAGGGGCCCACCTACGAGCAGTACTTC
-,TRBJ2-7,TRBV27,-,CASRSPDYEQYF,TGTGCCAGCAGATCGCCGGACTACGAGCAGTACTTC
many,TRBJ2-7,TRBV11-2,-,CASSLVRTAGISYEQYF,TGTGCCAGCAGCTTAGTCCGGACAGCTGGGATTTCCTACGAGCAGTACTTC
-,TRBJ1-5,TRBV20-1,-,CSARDPGVNSNQPQHF,TGCAGTGCTAGAGACCCAGGGGTGAATAGCAATCAGCCCCAGCATTTT
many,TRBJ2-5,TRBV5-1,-,CASSVTFRTEETQYF,TGCGCCAGCAGCGTAACCTTCCGGACAGAAGAGACCCAGTACTTC
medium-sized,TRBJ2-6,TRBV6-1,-,CASSEDSSGANVLTF,TGTGCCAGCAGTGAAGACAGCTCTGGGGCCAACGTCCTGACTTTC
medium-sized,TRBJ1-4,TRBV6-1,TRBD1,CASSEGETGGEKLFF,TGTGCCAGCAGTGAAGGGGAGACAGGGGGTGAAAAACTGTTTTTT
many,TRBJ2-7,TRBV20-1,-,CSASDALSYEQYF,TGCAGTGCTAGTGACGCCCTTTCCTACGAGCAGTACTTC
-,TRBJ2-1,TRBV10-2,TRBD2,CASSGLATYNEQFF,TGCGCCAGCAGTGGACTAGCAACCTACAATGAGCAGTTCTTC
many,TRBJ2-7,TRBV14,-,CASSPSWGELAYEQYF,TGTGCCAGCAGCCCCTCCTGGGGGGAGCTGGCCTACGAGCAGTACTTC
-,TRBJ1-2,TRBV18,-,CASSPTTENYGYTF,TGTGCCAGCTCACCCACTACAGAAAACTATGGCTACACCTTC
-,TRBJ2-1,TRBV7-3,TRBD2,CASSLYGGRQNEQFF,TGTGCCAGCAGCTTATACGGCGGGAGACAGAATGAGCAGTTCTTC
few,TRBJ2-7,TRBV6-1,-,CASTLQTLYEQYF,TGTGCCAGCACGCTGCAAACCCTCTACGAGCAGTACTTC
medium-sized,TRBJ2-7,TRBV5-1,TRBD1,CASSSTGGNNEQYF,TGCGCCAGCAGCTCCACAGGGGGAAATAACGAGCAGTACTTC
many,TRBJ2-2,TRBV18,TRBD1,CASSPGTANTGELFF,TGTGCCAGCTCACCGGGGACAGCGAACACCGGGGAGCTGTTTTTT
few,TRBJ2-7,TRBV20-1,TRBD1,CSARGGDRDSSYEQYF,TGCAGTGCTAGAGGGGGGGACAGGGATAGCTCCTACGAGCAGTACTTC
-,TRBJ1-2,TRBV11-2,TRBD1,CASSWGTGRSGYTF,TGTGCCAGCAGCTGGGGGACAGGGCGCTCTGGCTACACCTTC
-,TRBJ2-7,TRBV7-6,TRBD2,CASIDRGTSGSYDQYF,TGTGCCAGCATCGACCGCGGGACTAGCGGGAGCTACGATCAGTACTTC
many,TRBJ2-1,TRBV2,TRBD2,CASRAGGGNNEQFF,TGTGCCAGCCGAGCCGGGGGGGGCAACAATGAGCAGTTCTTC
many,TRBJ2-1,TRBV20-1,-,CSARPPRGDNEQFF,TGCAGTGCTAGACCCCCGAGGGGGGACAATGAGCAGTTCTTC
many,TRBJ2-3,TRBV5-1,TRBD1,CASISEGASTDTQYF,TGCGCCAGCATCTCTGAGGGGGCAAGCACAGATACGCAGTATTTT
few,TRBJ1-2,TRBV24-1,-,CATSDIRGGGGYTF,TGTGCCACCAGTGATATCCGGGGCGGAGGAGGCTACACCTTC
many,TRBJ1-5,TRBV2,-,CASSEGSMASDNQPQHF,TGTGCCAGCAGTGAGGGGAGTATGGCATCTGACAATCAGCCCCAGCATTTT
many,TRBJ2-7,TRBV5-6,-,CASSLRGSYEQYF,TGTGCCAGCAGCTTACGGGGGTCTTACGAGCAGTACTTC
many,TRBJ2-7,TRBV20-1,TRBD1,CSAIISTTGTGDEQYF,TGCAGTGCTATTATATCTACAACCGGGACAGGGGACGAGCAGTACTTC
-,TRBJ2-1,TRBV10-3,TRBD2,CAISPFGAGVYNEQFF,TGTGCCATCAGTCCCTTTGGAGCGGGAGTCTACAATGAGCAGTTCTTC
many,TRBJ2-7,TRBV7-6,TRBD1,CASSSPGQHYEQYF,TGTGCCAGCAGCTCTCCGGGACAGCACTACGAGCAGTACTTC
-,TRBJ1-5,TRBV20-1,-,CSARDQGTGNQPQHF,TGCAGTGCTAGAGATCAAGGGACGGGGAATCAGCCCCAGCATTTT
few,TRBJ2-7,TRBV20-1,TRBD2,CSALMAGDTYEQYF,TGCTCGGCTTTGATGGCGGGAGACACCTACGAGCAGTACTTC
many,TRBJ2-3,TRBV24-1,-,CATSEGRASKPQYF,TGTGCCACCAGTGAGGGCAGGGCATCGAAGCCGCAGTATTTT
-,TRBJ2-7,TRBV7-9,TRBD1,CASSSRQGGTYEQYF,TGTGCCAGCAGCTCGCGACAGGGTGGAACCTACGAGCAGTACTTC
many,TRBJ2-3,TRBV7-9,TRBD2,CASSLGLAGVIDTQYF,TGTGCCAGCAGCTTAGGACTAGCGGGAGTAATAGATACGCAGTATTTT
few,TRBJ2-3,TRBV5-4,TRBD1,CASSPDRATDTQYF,TGTGCCAGCAGCCCGGACAGGGCCACAGATACGCAGTATTTT
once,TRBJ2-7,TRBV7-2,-,CASSWLGPREQYF,TGTGCCAGCAGCTGGTTGGGACCCCGCGAGCAGTACTTC
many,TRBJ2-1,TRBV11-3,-,CASSLQGLASNEQFF,TGTGCCAGCAGCTTACAAGGGCTAGCATCAAATGAGCAGTTCTTC
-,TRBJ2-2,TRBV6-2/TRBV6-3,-,CASSYLTNTGELFF,TGTGCCAGCAGTTACTTAACGAACACCGGGGAGCTGTTTTTT
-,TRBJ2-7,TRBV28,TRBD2,CASGRAYEQYF,TGTGCCAGCGGGAGGGCCTACGAGCAGTACTTC
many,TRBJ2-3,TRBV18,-,CASSPDYLGWAPDTQYF,TGTGCCAGCTCACCGGATTATCTAGGCTGGGCCCCAGATACGCAGTATTTT
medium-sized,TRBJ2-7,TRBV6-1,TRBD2,CASSELGGTGSYEQYF,TGTGCCAGCAGTGAATTGGGGGGGACTGGCTCCTACGAGCAGTACTTC
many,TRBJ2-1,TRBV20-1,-,CSARDGLTGNEQFF,TGCAGTGCTAGAGATGGGTTAACAGGGAATGAGCAGTTCTTC